This T cell receptor (beta chain) was sequenced during a study of cytomegalovirus exposure and HLA in healthy donors. Germline CDR1 reads LNHDA; CDR2 reads SQIVND (reference sequence). This CDR3 region has 16 residues. The V and J ends lost 9 bases and 0 bases respectively, with 20 bases between them. As concerns this clone: No antigen is known for it.

Primers included in the PCR were 60 Vbeta and 13 Jbeta primers. Here immunoSEQ multiplex PCR was the method, and the copy in TCRdb shows in-frame clones only, minus some. The listing records 150,000 or so clones. General study points: As was reported, the classifier diagnosed cytomegalovirus status with high specificity and sensitivity. Most TCR sequences showed up rarely, but some public TCRs showed up in many donors. A later analysis showed HLA-associated TCR beta chains outstripping equally common others in clonal expansion. As a later analysis showed, a missense DCLRE1C variant was linked to trimming of TCR beta V- and J-genes.

The chain links TRBV19 to TRBJ1-2; perhaps TRBD1 as D (6 bases). The material sequenced was PBMCs. The origin of this receptor is a young man in good health and CMV-seronegative. The CDR3 nucleotides read TGTGCCAGCTACAAGGGACATCGCCTATCTAACTATGGCTACACCTTC. As protein: CASYKGHRLSNYGYTF. The complete variable domain, with remaining parts taken from reference TRBV19 and TRBJ1-2, reads DGGITQSPKYLFRKEGQNVTLSCEQNLNHDAMYWYRQDPGQGLRLIYYSQIVNDFQKGDIAEGYSVSREKKESFPLTVTSAQKNPTAFYLCASYKGHRLSNYGYTFGSGTRLTVV.